The rows below give T cell receptor beta chains drawn from one sample of a study of cytomegalovirus exposure and HLA in healthy donors. The table came from immunoSEQ multiplex PCR; TCRdb's copy has only in-frame clones and leaves some out. The sample has roughly 100,000 clones, around four fifths seen once; the top ten hold 7% to 9%. The source material was PBMCs. The receptors were sampled from a man aged 40-55 years in good health and CMV-seropositive. Each CDR3 is given with its conserved first and last residue.

V gene | CDR3 protein
TRBV7-9 | CASSLRTSGTPPGGYEQYF
TRBV5-8 | CASREVGQRMNTGELFF
TRBV11-1 | CASRSLTGFTGELFF
TRBV7-9 | CASSSAGDRENQPQHF
TRBV2 | CASSRRVTDTQYF
TRBV4-2 | CASSQDGSANTGELFF
TRBV20-1 | CSASEFYEQYF
TRBV5-1 | CASSKDRRLGEQYF
TRBV2 | CASSESGPDEKLFF
TRBV11-2 | CASSPGLAGGQETQYF
TRBV6-1 | CASSEARGTEQYF
TRBV7-2 | CASSPGLAGVVSNTQYF
TRBV15 | CATSRYRDTPNEKLFF
TRBV27 | CASSKEGYTEAFF
TRBV29-1 | CSVDLGGIQETQYF
TRBV11-2 | CASSGGLAATETQYF
TRBV13 | CASSLAGSTYEQYF